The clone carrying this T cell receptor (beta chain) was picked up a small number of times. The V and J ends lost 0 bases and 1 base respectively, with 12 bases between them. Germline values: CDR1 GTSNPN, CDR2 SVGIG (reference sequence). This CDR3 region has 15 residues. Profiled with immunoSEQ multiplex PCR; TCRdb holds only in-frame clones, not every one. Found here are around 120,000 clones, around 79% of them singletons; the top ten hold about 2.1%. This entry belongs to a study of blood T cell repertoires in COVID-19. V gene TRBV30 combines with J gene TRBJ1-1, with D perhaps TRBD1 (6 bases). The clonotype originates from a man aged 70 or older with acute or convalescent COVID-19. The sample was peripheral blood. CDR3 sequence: CAWSVWGGQNTEAFF. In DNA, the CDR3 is TGTGCCTGGAGTGTATGGGGGGGCCAGAACACTGAAGCTTTCTTT.